Here is one T cell receptor (beta chain) with its context. The data belong to a study of cytomegalovirus exposure and HLA in healthy donors. Repertoires were generated with immunoSEQ multiplex PCR, while TCRdb's copy carries only in-frame clones and drops some. The sample records roughly 250,000 clones, around nine tenths being singletons. This CDR3 spans 15 amino acids. Germline V CDR1 and CDR2: SGHRS, YFSETQ. Trimming took 4 bases from V and 0 from J, leaving 10 bases between them. Sample: PBMCs. The sequence was obtained from a man between 18 and 35 years old in good health and CMV-seronegative. The rearrangement links TRBV5-1 to TRBJ2-2; D gene unclear. The CDR3 sequence: CASSQDTTNTGELFF. CDR3 in DNA: TGCGCCAGCAGCCAAGACACAACGAACACCGGGGAGCTGTTTTTT.